The source of this T cell receptor beta chain is a study of early T cells in non-severe SARS-CoV-2 infection (dated by TCRdb to about 2021). At the level of the whole study: Bulk RNA from unsorted whole blood was used for TCR sequencing, so alpha and beta chains could not be paired.

To note about this clonotype: There is no known antigen for this receptor. Base qualities were left out, and no much larger clone turns up one base away.

The paper as a whole reports these results and caveats: VDJdb matching was skewed toward anti-spike CD8 responses, so virus-specific expansions were likely underestimated and private and CD4 specificities were missed.

Receptor amplification or capture employed 5' RACE. These reads were obtained on a NextSeq 500. To correct for sequencing error and PCR bias, the TCR library protocol tagged individual cDNA molecules with unique molecular identifiers. TCR alpha and beta chains were both sequenced, and the abundances of alpha and beta sequences in each sample were closely correlated with each other. As for the original processing: Decombinator V4 was used to annotate the V gene, J gene and CDR3 of the TCR sequences. Expanded TCRs were defined as changing significantly between any two time points under a Poisson model with p below 0.0001. TCR abundances were normalised to the total number of TCRs sequenced per sample and were expressed as counts per million. MAIT TCRs were defined by TRAV1-2 paired with TRAJ12, TRAJ20 or TRAJ33, and iNKT TCRs by TRAV10 paired with TRAJ18. VDJdb, accessed 1 November 2021, was searched for CMV, EBV and SARS-CoV-2 annotated TCRs, excluding TCRs annotated for multiple antigens. Through fastp at Q25 and MiXCR, TCRdb rebuilt clones from the public reads, retaining in-frame beta chains. CDR3 protein sequences are deduplicated, and each keeps its most common genes and DNA. TCRdb's processing, not the authors' own work, is the source of the V and J calls. The sample yields roughly 99,000 distinct CDR3 sequences; 11% were counted once. The ten top clones hold about 7.6% of the sample.

V loses 1 base, J loses 3 bases, and the germline ends lie 6 bases apart. For CDR1 and CDR2, the germline V gene lists MGHRA and YSYEKL. The CDR3 spans 13 residues, from the cysteine through the phenylalanine. The kept DNA is CDR3 alone, 39 bases in frame from the first base. The study was a case-control design nested within a healthcare worker cohort in London, UK, with weekly nasopharyngeal swab PCR tests and blood sampling. Between 23 and 31 March 2020, the week of the UK lockdown, healthcare workers were enrolled and then followed up weekly for as long as 16 weeks. This sequence was found in an adult who was a healthcare worker with PCR-confirmed SARS-CoV-2 infection or an uninfected control (not recorded which). Here the chain combines TRBV4-1 and TRBJ2-5, with the D gene not confidently named. The sample taken for sequencing was whole blood. The DNA sequence is given as TGCGCCAGCAGCCAAGTTGTCGAAGAGACCCAGTACTTC. Its translation reads: CASSQVVEETQYF.